Shown below are 14 T cell receptor beta chains from a single sample sequenced in a study of blood T cell repertoires in COVID-19. Profiled with immunoSEQ multiplex PCR; TCRdb holds only in-frame clones, not every one. The sample records about 240,000 clones, 75% to 85% being singletons. The sample consisted of peripheral blood. These receptors originate from a man between 50 and 59 years old with COVID-19, enrolled during active disease.

The chain carries TRBV6-2 or TRBV6-3 and TRBJ1-1, with 12 bases identical to TRBD1. The J segment lost 8 bases and the V segment lost 5 bases, leaving 21 bases of the junction unmatched. Looked up from germline, CDR1 is MNHEY and CDR2 is SVGEGT. The CDR3 is 19 amino acids. For the CDR3, the DNA is TGTGCCAGCAGTGGCAACCTCCGGGACAGGGGGCGCGTGGTACACGAAGCTTTCTTT. Protein: CASSGNLRDRGRVVHEAFF.

This chain connects TRBV6-6 to TRBJ2-3; D gene unclear. V shed 2 bases and J shed 6 bases, with 9 bases lying between them. CDR1 MNHNY and CDR2 SVGAGI come from the germline V gene (reference sequence). There are 13 residues in the CDR3. The CDR3 region is CASSYTSLDTQYF. Here the CDR3 DNA reads TGTGCCAGCAGTTACACTTCCTTGGATACGCAGTATTTT.

V and J are TRBV2 and TRBJ2-3; D unresolved. The CDR3 totals 15 residues. Germline V lookup: CDR1 SNHLY, CDR2 FYNNEI. With 1 base removed from V and 1 base from J, the gap between germline ends came to 9 bases. The CDR3 region is CASSEGSRGTDTQYF. DNA of the CDR3: TGTGCCAGCAGTGAAGGCTCCCGAGGCACAGATACGCAGTATTTT.

This clone was counted a single time. This chain connects TRBV6-6 to TRBJ2-7; D is perhaps TRBD1 (6 bases). V was cut by 2 bases and J by 7 bases, with 9 bases left in between. Germline V CDR1 and CDR2: MNHNY, SVGAGI (reference sequence). The CDR3 has 12 amino acids. The CDR3 sequence is CASSYGTWEQYF. CDR3 in DNA: TGTGCCAGCAGTTACGGGACATGGGAGCAGTACTTC.

This rearrangement joins TRBV27 to TRBJ2-2; D not resolved. V lost 5 bases, J lost 6 bases, and 10 bases lay in between. CDR1 is MNHEY, CDR2 SMNVEV, per germline (reference sequence). This CDR3 region has 13 residues. The CDR3 DNA reads TGTGCCAGCAGTCAACGGTTTGCCGGGGAGCTGTTTTTT. This gives the protein CASSQRFAGELFF.

As to this clone: This sample also contains other DNA sequences that code for the same CDR3. This chain links TRBV2 with TRBJ2-7, with 7 positions matching TRBD1. CDR1 and CDR2 from the germline V gene are SNHLY and FYNNEI. The junction had 2 bases not matched to a gene; V was cut back by 6 bases and J by 3 bases. The length of the CDR3 is 12 residues. The CDR3 DNA follows: TGTGCCAGCAGCAGGGACAGCTACGAGCAGTACTTC. It yields the protein CASSRDSYEQYF.

This sequence joins TRBV4-2 and TRBJ2-2, with unresolved D. The CDR3 contains 16 residues. Trimming removed 0 bases from V and 0 bases from J, with 8 bases in between. Germline V CDR1 and CDR2: LGHNA, YNFKEQ. The chain's CDR3 is CASSQDPRPNTGELFF. The CDR3 DNA follows: TGTGCCAGCAGCCAAGATCCCAGGCCGAACACCGGGGAGCTGTTTTTT.

The chain has TRBV5-1 and TRBJ1-2; 9 bases are shared with TRBD1. The CDR3 has 16 amino acids. Germline values: CDR1 SGHRS, CDR2 YFSETQ. V trimming: 3 bases; J trimming: 7 bases; junction bases outside the gene matches: 13. The CDR3 coding sequence is TGCGCCAGCAGCTCCAACCCCGGGACAGGGAGGAGTGGCTACACCTTC. This sequence encodes CASSSNPGTGRSGYTF.

The CDR3 is CSASSAGYNEQFF. CDR3 DNA: TGCAGTGCTAGTTCCGCGGGGTACAATGAGCAGTTCTTC. The rearrangement uses TRBV20-1 and TRBJ2-1; TRBD2 might be the D (6 bases). Germline-derived CDR1 and CDR2 are DFQATT and SNEGSKA (reference sequence). This CDR3 spans 13 amino acids. The V end lost 3 bases, the J end lost 4 bases, and 10 bases lay between the germline ends.

This clone was detected only once. The chain employs TRBV14 and TRBJ2-3, with D tentatively TRBD2 (6 bases). Germline V gene lookup returns CDR1 SGHDN and CDR2 FVKESK. This CDR3 region has 15 residues. Between the trimmed V and J ends, which lost 4 bases and 0 bases, there was a span of 11 bases. The CDR3 loop is CASSRPGLSTDTQYF. CDR3 bases: TGTGCCAGCAGCCGCCCGGGACTTAGCACAGATACGCAGTATTTT.

The chain joins TRBV5-5 to TRBJ1-2, with D hard to call. This CDR3 comprises 12 residues. From germline, CDR1 is SGHKS and CDR2 YYEKEE (reference sequence). Trimming cost V 4 bases and J 8 bases, with 12 bases left between them. CDR3 sequence (DNA): TGTGCCAGCAGCGGATTCACGGAGGGCTACACCTTC. Translation gives CASSGFTEGYTF.

The chain uses TRBV6-6 and TRBJ2-7, with TRBD1 identical over 8 bases. Per the germline V gene, CDR1 is MNHNY and CDR2 is SVGAGI (reference sequence). V lost 6 bases, J lost 5 bases, and 12 bases stayed unmatched. CDR3 length equals 15 residues. The CDR3 nucleotides are TGTGCCAGCAGCTACCACCCAGGGGGCTTGGACGAGCAGTACTTC. It encodes CASSYHPGGLDEQYF.

The V and J genes are TRBV6-5 and TRBJ1-1, with unresolved D. Trimming removed 0 bases at V and 6 bases at J, with 11 bases between. The CDR3 is 14 residues long. Germline-derived CDR1 and CDR2 are MNHEY and SVGAGI. The CDR3 bases are TGTGCCAGCAGTTACTCGTATCAGGTCCCTGAAGCTTTCTTT. Amino acids: CASSYSYQVPEAFF.

J is TRBJ1-6 and V is TRBV6-1, with D uncertain. Looked up from germline, CDR1 is MNHNS and CDR2 is SASEGT. V lost 2 bases, J lost 10 bases, and 12 bases lay in between. This CDR3 has 14 amino acids. CDR3 residues: CASSEMRTRSPLHF. CDR3 nucleotide sequence: TGTGCCAGCAGTGAAATGAGGACTCGGTCACCCCTCCACTTT.